The 30 T cell receptor beta chains reported below all come from one sample, sequenced in a study of blood T cell repertoires in COVID-19. Libraries were prepared by immunoSEQ multiplex PCR; TCRdb keeps only in-frame clonotypes and omits some of them. The sample contains roughly 190,000 clones, roughly 84% of which appear only once. The sample taken for sequencing was peripheral blood. The receptor set was obtained from a middle-aged woman who had recovered from COVID-19.

The chain uses TRBV28 and TRBJ2-5; 7 positions match TRBD1. The germline gives CDR1 MDHEN, CDR2 SYDVKM. This CDR3 has 16 residues. Unmatched junction bases numbered 10, after V lost 5 bases and J lost 1 base. For the CDR3, the DNA is TGTGCCAGCAGTGACAATAGGGGACAGTCCCAAGAGACCCAGTACTTC. This codes for CASSDNRGQSQETQYF.

The chain recombines TRBV11-2 with TRBJ1-4, with 11 bases lining up with TRBD1. Germline V lookup: CDR1 SGHAT, CDR2 FQNNGV. Trimming cost V 3 bases and J 0 bases; bases outside gene matches: 6. The CDR3 loop spans 18 amino acids. The CDR3 protein is CASSLGQGGLATNEKLFF. The CDR3 nucleotides are TGTGCCAGCAGCTTGGGACAGGGGGGTCTTGCAACTAATGAAAAACTGTTTTTT.

V usage is TRBV5-1 and J usage is TRBJ1-4; unclear D gene. The germline gives CDR1 SGHRS, CDR2 YFSETQ. The V gene lost 4 bases and the J gene lost 5 bases, with 15 bases spanning the gap. The CDR3 runs to 15 residues. CDR3 nucleotide sequence: TGCGCCAGCAGCCCTCGCCCGGGAGCAAATGAAAAACTGTTTTTT. Translating it yields CASSPRPGANEKLFF.

The chain has TRBV19 and TRBJ1-3; D is ambiguous. This CDR3 has 13 amino acids. Between the trimmed V and J ends, which lost 9 bases and 0 bases, there was a span of 9 bases. Germline V CDR1 and CDR2: LNHDA, SQIVND (reference sequence). CDR3: CASDTFSGNTIYF. CDR3 nucleotides: TGTGCCAGCGACACTTTCTCTGGAAACACCATATATTTT.

The V gene is TRBV11-2, the J gene TRBJ2-6; D gene uncertain. Per germline, CDR1 SGHAT and CDR2 FQNNGV. V dropped 2 bases and J dropped 0 bases, with 2 bases sitting between them. This CDR3 contains 14 residues. The CDR3 bases are TGTGCCAGCAGCTTACACTCTGGGGCCAACGTCCTGACTTTC. The encoded protein is CASSLHSGANVLTF.

The genes are TRBV29-1 and TRBJ2-2; 12 bases are a match to TRBD2. The CDR3 contains 14 residues. Per germline, CDR1 SQVTM and CDR2 ANQGSEA. Trimming cost V 7 bases and J 6 bases; bases outside gene matches: 6. The CDR3 sequence: CSGLAGVGAGELFF. DNA for the CDR3: TGCAGCGGACTAGCGGGAGTCGGAGCCGGGGAGCTGTTTTTT.

V and J are TRBV5-4 and TRBJ2-1; 7 bases fit TRBD2. The length of the CDR3 is 16 residues. Germline assignment: CDR1 SGHNT and CDR2 YYREEE (reference sequence). With V trimmed by 0 bases and J by 2 bases, 5 bases remained unmatched. The CDR3 DNA reads as TGTGCCAGCAGCTTGGGGGGGAGGGCGACCTACAATGAGCAGTTCTTC. Amino acid sequence: CASSLGGRATYNEQFF.

The V call is TRBV4-2, the J call TRBJ2-2, with D uncertain. Trimming cost V 0 bases and J 6 bases, with 8 bases left between them. The CDR3 is 14 amino acids. CDR1 and CDR2 (germline): LGHNA, YNFKEQ. The chain's CDR3 is CASSQDRSPGELFF. The CDR3, as DNA: TGTGCCAGCAGCCAAGATAGGAGTCCCGGGGAGCTGTTTTTT.

The J gene is TRBJ2-1, the V gene TRBV7-6, with D hard to call. V lost 4 bases to trimming and J lost 5 bases, with 3 bases between them. The CDR3 runs 11 residues. CDR1 is SGHVS and CDR2 is FNYEAQ in the germline V gene. CDR3 sequence: CASSSDNEQFF. The CDR3 nucleotides are TGTGCCAGCAGCTCAGACAATGAGCAGTTCTTC.

The rearrangement uses TRBV27 and TRBJ1-1; D is possibly TRBD1 (6 bases). Trimming removed 0 bases from V and 1 base from J, with 12 bases in between. Germline V CDR1 and CDR2: MNHEY, SMNVEV (reference sequence). CDR3 size: 16 residues. CDR3 DNA sequence: TGTGCCAGCAGTTTATCCTCCACGACAGGGAACACTGAAGCTTTCTTT. Translated: CASSLSSTTGNTEAFF.

CDR3 region: CASSLGQDTYEQYF. The CDR3 DNA reads as TGCGCCAGCAGCTTGGGACAGGATACCTACGAGCAGTACTTC. The J gene is TRBJ2-7, the V gene TRBV5-1; a possible D gene is TRBD1 (6 bases). This CDR3 is built from 14 residues. The V gene's germline CDR1 is SGHRS and CDR2 YFSETQ. V dropped 0 bases and J dropped 2 bases, with 9 bases sitting between them.

The chain employs TRBV7-8 and TRBJ2-1; 7 bases line up with TRBD2. The CDR3 runs 15 residues. Germline assignment: CDR1 SGHVS and CDR2 FQNEAQ. Trimming removed 3 bases from V and 5 bases from J; junction bases left unmatched: 7. The CDR3 loop is CASSFLTSRHNEQFF. The CDR3 nucleotides read TGTGCCAGCAGCTTCCTGACTAGCCGGCACAATGAGCAGTTCTTC.

The chain has TRBV5-6 and TRBJ2-7; 8 bases fit TRBD1. The germline V gene encodes CDR1 SGHDT and CDR2 YYEEEE. This CDR3 spans 15 amino acids. V dropped 3 bases and J dropped 6; count of bases not matched to a gene: 11. The CDR3 here is CASSSPGQDLGEQYF. CDR3 nucleotide sequence: TGTGCCAGCAGCTCGCCGGGACAGGACCTCGGCGAGCAGTACTTC.

The chain has TRBV7-9 and TRBJ2-1; 8 nucleotides agree with TRBD1. J lost 1 base, V lost 4 bases, and 3 bases had no gene match. The V gene's germline CDR1 is SEHNR and CDR2 FQNEAQ (reference sequence). The CDR3 loop spans 15 amino acids. The CDR3 nucleotides read TGTGCCAGCAGCTCCGGGACAGGTTCCTACAATGAGCAGTTCTTC. Protein product: CASSSGTGSYNEQFF.

This clone was recorded a few times. The gene calls are TRBV28 and TRBJ1-3; D is unclear. The CDR3 is made up of 12 amino acids. From germline, CDR1 is MDHEN and CDR2 SYDVKM. V was pared by 5 bases and J by 4 bases, with 6 bases between. CDR3 residues: CASSPPGNTIYF. CDR3 sequence (DNA): TGTGCCAGCAGTCCCCCAGGAAACACCATATATTTT.

This chain uses TRBV6-1 with TRBJ2-7, with TRBD2 matching 10 bases. Germline V gives CDR1 MNHNS, CDR2 SASEGT. V lost 2 bases and J lost 0; bases outside the gene matches: 4. The CDR3 is 16 amino acids. The CDR3 loop is CASSEPRLAGSYEQYF. The DNA of the CDR3 is TGTGCCAGCAGTGAACCTAGACTAGCGGGCTCCTACGAGCAGTACTTC.

The V gene is TRBV19, the J gene TRBJ2-7; possible D gene TRBD2, 5 bases. V was trimmed by 8 bases and J by 3 bases, leaving 20 bases between them. Germline values: CDR1 LNHDA, CDR2 SQIVND (reference sequence). This CDR3 has 15 amino acids. Here the CDR3 DNA reads TGTGCCAGTCAGGAGCGGACTTCCAACCTCTACGAGCAGTACTTC. Encoded protein: CASQERTSNLYEQYF.

The V gene is TRBV30, the J gene TRBJ1-2; maybe TRBD1 (5 bases). CDR1 is GTSNPN, CDR2 SVGIG, per germline (reference sequence). V was shortened by 2 bases and J by 7 bases, with 20 bases between the two germline ends. The CDR3 has 15 amino acids. CDR3 sequence (DNA): TGTGCCTGGAGTTCCTCCGGGTGGCTGGGGCTTGGCTACACCTTC. It specifies CAWSSSGWLGLGYTF.

The rearrangement joins TRBV27 to TRBJ1-5; 7 bases are a match to TRBD1. V dropped 2 bases and J dropped 2; count of bases not matched to a gene: 3. The CDR3 spans 15 residues. In germline, CDR1 is MNHEY, CDR2 SMNVEV (reference sequence). CDR3 protein: CASSLEGAGNQPQHF. The CDR3 DNA sequence: TGTGCCAGCAGTTTAGAGGGGGCTGGCAATCAGCCCCAGCATTTT.

J is TRBJ2-1 and V is TRBV19; the D gene is possibly TRBD1 (6 bases). CDR1 and CDR2 (germline): LNHDA, SQIVND (reference sequence). Between the trimmed V and J ends, which lost 5 bases and 9 bases, there was a span of 23 bases. The CDR3 runs 16 residues. This CDR3 is CASSFLQGRSVGEQFF. CDR3 DNA: TGTGCCAGTAGTTTTCTACAGGGCCGGTCGGTCGGTGAGCAGTTCTTC.

The J gene is TRBJ2-2, the V gene TRBV6-5; 9 bases are a match to TRBD1. The V gene end was trimmed by 2 bases and the J gene end by 6 bases; junction bases not matched to a gene: 4. Germline CDR1 and CDR2: MNHEY and SVGAGI. The CDR3 loop spans 15 amino acids. The CDR3 coding sequence is TGTGCCAGCAGTTACGGGACAGGGATCCCCGGGGAGCTGTTTTTT. Protein sequence: CASSYGTGIPGELFF.

The table lists this clone with a count of one. The chain is built from TRBV29-1 and TRBJ2-1; the match to TRBD1 covers 8 bases. The germline CDR1 and CDR2 sequences are SQVTM and ANQGSEA. The CDR3 has 16 amino acids. With V trimmed by 6 bases and J by 4 bases, 14 bases remained unmatched. The CDR3 bases are TGCAGCGTCCCGGCCGAGGGACAGGTCCTTTACAATGAGCAGTTCTTC. It codes for CSVPAEGQVLYNEQFF.

The gene calls are TRBV9 and TRBJ1-6; 9 bases agree with TRBD1. The ends lost 3 bases at V and 7 bases at J; junction bases unmatched: 5. The CDR3 spans 15 residues. CDR1 is SGDLS, CDR2 YYNGEE, per germline. CDR3 loop: CASSAGDRANSPLHF. The CDR3 DNA reads as TGTGCCAGCAGCGCAGGGGACAGGGCCAATTCACCCCTCCACTTT. Full variable domain (outside the CDR3, taken from reference TRBV9 and TRBJ1-6): DSGVTQTPKHLITATGQRVTLRCSPRSGDLSVYWYQQSLDQGLQFLIQYYNGEERAKGNILERFSAQQFPDLHSELNLSSLELGDSALYFCASSAGDRANSPLHFGNGTRLTVT.

The chain joins TRBV30 to TRBJ2-2; TRBD2 matches 10 bases. The V gene's germline CDR1 is GTSNPN and CDR2 SVGIG (reference sequence). V dropped 4 bases and J dropped 4; count of bases not matched to a gene: 12. CDR3 length: 17 amino acids. The CDR3 DNA reads as TGTGCCTGGATAGGGGGTCCTAGCGGGAGTTCCACCGGGGAGCTGTTTTTT. Amino acid sequence: CAWIGGPSGSSTGELFF.

The chain has TRBV6-6 and TRBJ2-2, with D possibly matching TRBD1 (6 bases). Trimming took off 5 bases at V and 2 bases at J, with 9 bases between the two ends. The CDR3 sequence is 14 residues long. Germline V gene lookup returns CDR1 MNHNY and CDR2 SVGAGI (reference sequence). The chain's CDR3 is CASSRQANTGELFF. The CDR3 coding sequence is TGTGCCAGCAGTCGACAGGCCAACACCGGGGAGCTGTTTTTT.

The J gene is TRBJ1-2, the V gene TRBV7-2, with a tentative D call TRBD1 (6 bases). V lost 4 bases and J lost 8, with 17 bases in between. CDR1 and CDR2 from the germline V gene are SGHTA and FQGNSA. This CDR3 has 14 amino acids. The CDR3 region is CASSSGLQGGGYTF. The DNA for the CDR3 is TGTGCCAGCAGCTCCGGCTTACAGGGTGGAGGCTACACCTTC.

This clone was detected once. This chain joins TRBV10-3 and TRBJ2-1; D is uncertain. Trimming took 3 bases from V and 7 from J, leaving 4 bases between them. CDR3 size: 11 residues. In germline, CDR1 is ENHRY, CDR2 SYGVKD. The CDR3 region has the DNA TGTGCCATCAGTGATACTAATGAGCAGTTCTTC. It is translated as CAISDTNEQFF.

The chain joins TRBV5-1 to TRBJ2-7; 7 bases map to TRBD1. This CDR3 is built from 13 residues. Trimming removed 4 bases from V and 3 bases from J; junction bases left unmatched: 4. Germline V gives CDR1 SGHRS, CDR2 YFSETQ. CDR3 nucleotide sequence: TGCGCCAGCAGCGCCCGACAGGGCTACGAGCAGTACTTC. The encoded protein is CASSARQGYEQYF.

This chain uses TRBV27 with TRBJ1-2; TRBD1 aligns across 9 bases. The CDR3 is 14 amino acids. The J segment lost 1 base and the V segment lost 8 bases, leaving 5 bases of the junction unmatched. Germline V gives CDR1 MNHEY, CDR2 SMNVEV (reference sequence). For the CDR3, the DNA is TGTGCCAGCGCTACAGGGGGCAGTAACTATGGCTACACCTTC. Translated, it gives CASATGGSNYGYTF.

This rearrangement joins TRBV18 to TRBJ1-1; D may be TRBD1 (6 bases). The CDR3 length is 16 residues. The germline V gene encodes CDR1 KGHSH and CDR2 LQKENI. V was clipped by 3 bases and J by 1 base, with 15 bases between them. The CDR3 here is CASSPRTATRNTEAFF. As DNA, the CDR3 is TGTGCCAGCTCACCGAGGACAGCTACAAGGAACACTGAAGCTTTCTTT. Full variable domain (rest looked up from reference TRBV18 and TRBJ1-1): NAGVMQNPRHLVRRRGQEARLRCSPMKGHSHVYWYRQLPEEGLKFMVYLQKENIIDESGMPKERFSAEFPKEGPSILRIQQVVRGDSAAYFCASSPRTATRNTEAFFGQGTRLTVV.